This TCR beta chain was captured by sequencing in a study of CD8+ T cells in alopecia areata (dated by TCRdb to 2016 to 2019). A note on the overall study: Treated patients were enrolled in an open-label pilot trial of oral tofacitinib at 5 to 10 mg twice daily for moderate-to-severe alopecia areata. Patients stayed on tofacitinib for 6 to 18 months and then had 6 months of follow-up off drug so that delayed response and recurrence could be assessed. Disease severity in treated patients was measured with the SALT score, which quantifies the percentage of affected scalp surface area. High-throughput TCRbeta sequencing was used to examine T cell clonal expansion in alopecia areata in both the C3H/HeJ mouse model and human patients. On the human side, TCRbeta sequencing was run on scalp tissue and on sorted CD4+ and CD8+ peripheral blood T cells from healthy controls and from alopecia areata patients with either patchy or totalis/universalis disease. Biopsies were taken from tofacitinib-treated patients at baseline and again at 4 and 24 weeks into treatment, and several of those patients also had a later scalp biopsy. Clonality in the scalp was compared among normal scalp (n=4), patchy alopecia areata scalp (n=8), and alopecia totalis/universalis scalp (n=8). RNA came from the PAXgene miRNA kit for fixed scalp, the miRNeasy kit for PBMCs, and the RNeasy kit for mouse skin. TCRbeta CDR3 regions were amplified by immunoSEQ multiplex PCR with 35 Vbeta forward and 13 Jbeta reverse primers. The research as a whole found: Tofacitinib significantly lowered scalp clonality and the number of expanded CD8+ clones among the top 100 scalp clones. Shared TCR sequences between patients were less evident than in mice, which may be partly attributable to HLA diversity in the patient population. Unlike mouse skin, which is dominated by gammadelta T cells, normal human skin has resident alphabeta T cells that are also sequenced, and this complicates analysis of the scalp TCR repertoire. During tofacitinib treatment, many expanded lesional clones remained in scalp and blood, and this persistence may partly explain relapse after treatment is stopped. Compared with normal scalp, lesional scalp had higher clonality and more expanded CD8+ clones, particularly in alopecia totalis/universalis, a pattern that suggests antigenic drive. Because the treated cohort was small and had just a single nonresponder, larger studies are needed to establish links between baseline CD8+ expansion and response.

Worth noting for this clone: Its cognate antigen has yet to be identified. Per-nucleotide qualities are absent, and no much larger clonotype sits a single base away.

Per the germline V gene (reference sequence), LNHDA is the CDR1 and SQIVND is the CDR2. Inclusive of the bounding cysteine and phenylalanine, the CDR3 is 15 residues long. The retained sequence is limited to the CDR3, 45 bases, with the frame set at the first base. V sheds 7 bases and J sheds 3 bases, leaving 16 bases between their ends. The label giving this sample's time point can be read as: less than five weeks on oral tofacitinib. The treatment or condition label, as the study defines it: oral pan-JAK inhibitor, 5-10 mg twice daily. Lesional scalp punch biopsies and peripheral blood were obtained from alopecia areata patients. After PBMCs were isolated by density centrifugation and stained for CD3, CD4 and CD8, a FACSAria was used to sort CD4+ and CD8+ T cells. Library construction relied on the immunoSEQ multiplex PCR assay. RNA was extracted from all samples and reverse transcribed into cDNA as template for TCR sequencing. First-strand cDNA was synthesized with SuperScript III using a 2:1 mix of oligo-dT and random hexamers. Amplification bias was assessed with a synthetic immune receptor repertoire, and residual bias was removed computationally. Per the authors' processing: Raw reads were preprocessed to remove errors, and CDR3 was defined according to IMGT conventions as the region from the conserved cysteine to phenylalanine. Clonality was computed as 1 minus the Shannon entropy, with the entropy normalized by log2 of the number of productive unique TCRs. CD4 or CD8 identity of scalp clones was inferred by cross-referencing scalp TCRbeta sequences with sorted blood CD4 and CD8 repertoires. The source is immuneACCESS, and TCRdb retained only in-frame sequences with V and J called. Part of the clones is not carried over; for the studies checked, unresolved V genes explain less than half of this, and the remainder is unexplained. That table is the source of V, J and clone size, and D and trimming were worked out from the DNA. The sample table shows more than 110,000 clones, and roughly four fifths are seen once. The top ten clones comprise around 25% of the sample.

Sample: CD8+ T cells sorted from blood, taken at week 4, from a patient treated with tofacitinib. The V gene is TRBV19 and the J gene is TRBJ1-5, with a weak D call of TRBD1 (5 bases match). This TCR derives from a human donor with alopecia areata. CDR3 sequence: CASNVYGAFNQPQHF. Here is the DNA: TGTGCCAGTAATGTGTATGGGGCGTTCAATCAGCCCCAGCATTTT.